This paragraph reports one T cell receptor beta chain. The CDR3 sequence is 13 residues long. Germline V gene sequence: CDR1 SGHRS, CDR2 YFSETQ. Trimming cost V 4 bases and J 4 bases, with 11 bases left between them. TCRdb's table, derived via immunoSEQ multiplex PCR, lists solely in-frame clones and lacks some. The sample consists of approximately 170,000 clones, around 78% of them appearing once. The data stem from a study of blood T cell repertoires in COVID-19. V usage is TRBV5-1 and J usage is TRBJ1-1; no clear D gene. The sequence was obtained from a woman aged 45-60 years who had recovered from COVID-19. Sequencing was done on a sample of PBMCs or T cells enriched from blood (not recorded which). Here the CDR3 reads CASSRGGPTEAFF. The CDR3 DNA is TGCGCCAGCAGCCGGGGAGGGCCCACTGAAGCTTTCTTT. The full variable domain, completed using reference TRBV5-1 and TRBJ1-1, is KAGVTQTPRYLIKTRGQQVTLSCSPISGHRSVSWYQQTPGQGLQFLFEYFSETQRNKGNFPGRFSGRQFSNSRSEMNVSTLELGDSALYLCASSRGGPTEAFFGQGTRLTVV.